The subject of this entry is one T cell receptor beta chain. Its antigen is still unknown. No base qualities exist here, and no much larger clone lies one base off it. The CDR3 regions of human TCRbeta chains were analyzed by immunosequencing. In the paper's pipeline: TCRs in the repertoires were compared against a reference library of SARS-CoV-2-specific TCRs that had been generated with the MIRA antigen-specificity platform. Breadth was defined as the fraction of unique TCRs that were SARS-CoV-2-associated. Depth was defined as the fraction of total T cells that were SARS-CoV-2-associated. Using the MIRA data, each spike-specific TCR was mapped to the spike region that the TCR reacts to and placed in a CD4 or CD8 class. Log10-transformed breadth and depth values were compared by one-way ANOVA with Sidak's multiple comparisons tests. TCRdb holds this immuneACCESS table with in-frame rearrangements only. Some clones are missing; in checked studies, unresolved V genes explain under half, and the rest has no known cause. From that table come the V and J calls and clone size; the DNA was used to work out D and trimming. Within this sample are about 39,000 clones, with about 90% of them counted one time only. The leading ten clones occupy over 35% of the sample.

This entry belongs to a study of T cell responses to AZD1222 COVID-19 vaccine (dated by TCRdb to the early 2020s). Broadly, across the study: A total of 230 to 250 trial participants underwent TCR sequencing, of whom some 200 had received two doses of AZD1222 and some 26 had received two doses of the MenACWY control vaccine. Trial participants were enrolled into age subgroups of 18-55, 56-69 and 70-plus years, which contained around 150, 29 and 61 TCR-sequenced participants, respectively. Overall study outcomes, separate from this receptor: Spike-specific TCR breadth and depth rose significantly after two AZD1222 doses compared with day 0 and with MenACWY recipients. In the small 56-69-year group, the increase in depth fell short of significance, most likely because of low power. Because no samples from the day 14 peak response were available, repertoires could be characterized only after the peak T cell response. Most participants were white British and females outnumbered males, and the authors suggested that clonal diversity may have been underestimated. Epitopes outside the regions mutated in the B.1.351 and B.1.1.7 variants were reportedly recognized by nearly half of the unique spike-specific TCRs. The vaccine-associated CD4 TCRs covered the entire spike protein, and the dominant responses fell in regions 160-218 and 743-854. Conclusions about previously exposed vaccinees are limited because only five to seven AZD1222 recipients were SARS-CoV-2 seropositive at baseline.

V and J lose 2 bases and 5 bases, and a span of 11 bases separates them. CDR1 and CDR2, per the germline V gene, are SGHDT and YYEEEE. From the cysteine up to the phenylalanine, the CDR3 has a length of 14 residues. The only DNA kept is the CDR3, 42 bases in frame from the first base. The time point label on this specimen signifies: about 28 days (+/-7) after the second vaccine dose. AZD1222 recipients with second doses at about 4 weeks or about 12 weeks were pooled, because spike-specific TCR depth and breadth did not differ between schedules. Samples from vaccinated people were obtained from the UK trials COV001 and COV002, which included a single-blind randomized controlled phase 2/3 trial of AZD1222 (ChAdOx1 nCoV-19) in healthy adults. For TCRbeta chain sequencing, PBMC samples were collected from trial participants at day 0 and at day 28 after the second dose.

The sample in question was peripheral blood, obtained 28 days after the second AZD1222 dose. The clonotype originates from an adult who received the AZD1222 COVID-19 vaccine. The receptor chain draws on TRBV5-6 and TRBJ1-5; the D gene lacks a confident call. The CDR3 loop reads CASSLGVQDQPQHF. The nucleotide sequence is TGTGCCAGCAGCTTAGGAGTTCAGGATCAGCCCCAGCATTTT.